The sample holds a few counts of the clone carrying this TCR beta chain. These data originate in a study of blood T cell repertoires in COVID-19. Looking at the study overall: PBMCs, B-cell-depleted T cells, or T cells provided the cDNA or gDNA that made up the material.

Cohort 3 recovery required two negative PCRs, clearance, or symptom resolution. Authors' processing steps: Reference gene primer amplification gave nucleated cell count estimates. TCRdb's copy holds only in-frame clones and misses some; the assay was immunoSEQ multiplex PCR. The D gene and trimming were derived from the DNA, and the V and J assignments and clone size from that table. The sample lists about 220,000 clones, about 79% seen once, with 3% to 4% in the top ten. The receptor comes from an older woman who had recovered from COVID-19. The material sequenced was PBMCs or T cells enriched from blood (not recorded which).

The CDR3 DNA reads TGTGCCAGCAGCCGCGACATAGGGGGCTACGCTGAAGCTTTCTTT. The encoded protein is CASSRDIGGYAEAFF. The rearrangement links TRBV3-1 (or the pseudogene TRBV3-2) to TRBJ1-1; 7 positions agree with TRBD1. This CDR3 is built from 15 residues. V lost 4 bases to trimming and J lost 6 bases; unmatched junction nucleotides: 11. CDR1 LGHDT and CDR2 YNNKEL come from the germline V gene (reference sequence).